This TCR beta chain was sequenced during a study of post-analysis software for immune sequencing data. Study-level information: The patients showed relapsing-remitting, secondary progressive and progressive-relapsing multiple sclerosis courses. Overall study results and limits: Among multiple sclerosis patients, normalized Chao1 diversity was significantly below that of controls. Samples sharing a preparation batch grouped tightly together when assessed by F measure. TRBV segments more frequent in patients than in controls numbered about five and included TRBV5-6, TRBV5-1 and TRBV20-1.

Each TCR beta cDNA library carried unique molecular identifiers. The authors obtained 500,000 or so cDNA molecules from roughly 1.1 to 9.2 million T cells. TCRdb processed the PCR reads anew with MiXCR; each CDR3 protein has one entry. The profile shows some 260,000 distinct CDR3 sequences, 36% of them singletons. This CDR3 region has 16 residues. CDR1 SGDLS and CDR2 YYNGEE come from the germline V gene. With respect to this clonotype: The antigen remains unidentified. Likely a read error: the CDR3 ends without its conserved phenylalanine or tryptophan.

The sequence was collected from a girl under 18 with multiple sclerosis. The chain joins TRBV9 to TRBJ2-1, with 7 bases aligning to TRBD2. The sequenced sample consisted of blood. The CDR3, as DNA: TGTGCCAGCAGCGTAGCAGGGCAGCGGGGTTACAAGGAGCAGTTCTGC. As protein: CASSVAGQRGYKEQFC.